The 6 T cell receptor beta chains presented below share a single source sample, sequenced in a study of CD8 T cells in ankylosing spondylitis. TCRdb re-called the 5' RACE reads with MiXCR, one entry per CDR3 protein. In the table there are over 110,000 distinct CDR3 sequences, roughly 8% of which are singletons. The source material was synovial fluid, either unsorted or a sorted T cell fraction (not recorded which). The receptors derive from a male donor with ankylosing spondylitis.

This clonotype was detected many times. The chain uses TRBV7-3 and TRBJ2-2, with 9 nucleotides matching TRBD2. The length of the CDR3 is 23 residues. Trimming took 0 bases from V and 0 from J; bases not matched to a gene: 20. In germline, CDR1 is SGHTA, CDR2 FQGTGA. The CDR3 sequence: CASSLTHLAGVRVRTANTGELFF. DNA of the CDR3: TGTGCCAGCAGCTTAACCCATTTAGCGGGGGTACGCGTCCGGACTGCGAACACCGGGGAGCTGTTTTTT.

This clonotype was detected many times. V is TRBV28 and J is TRBJ1-5, with D possibly matching TRBD1 (6 bases). With 7 bases removed from V and 3 bases from J, the gap between germline ends came to 16 bases. The CDR3 is 15 amino acids. CDR1 and CDR2 (germline): MDHEN, SYDVKM. CDR3 sequence (DNA): TGTGCCAGCACGCGAGGGGGGACCGACAATCAGCCCCAGCATTTT. This gives the protein CASTRGGTDNQPQHF.

The J gene is TRBJ2-7, the V gene TRBV21-1; TRBD1, the table's D call, was not compared with the DNA. TRBV21-1 is termed a pseudogene. This CDR3 comprises 16 residues. The CDR3 loop is CASSKWPGERTYEQYF. The CDR3 bases are TGTGCCAGCAGCAAATGGCCAGGGGAAAGAACCTACGAGCAGTACTTC.

This clonotype was counted at least ten times. The chain uses TRBV5-1 and TRBJ2-7; tentative D call: TRBD1 (5 bases). Germline CDR1 reads SGHRS; CDR2 reads YFSETQ. The CDR3 covers 14 residues. V was trimmed by 2 bases and J by 6 bases, leaving 15 bases between them. The CDR3 loop reads CASSFDSRESEQYF. CDR3 nucleotide sequence: TGCGCCAGCAGCTTTGACAGTCGAGAATCCGAGCAGTACTTC.

Comments on this clonotype: At one boundary the junction diverges from the germline segment, which might be a read error. J is TRBJ1-5 and V is TRBV2; a weak D match, TRBD1 (5 bases). CDR1 is SNHLY and CDR2 is FYNNEI in the germline V gene. The CDR3 extends over 19 amino acids. The CDR3 region is CTSRLYVLGVGDSNQPQHF. CDR3 DNA: TGTACCAGCAGGCTGTATGTACTAGGGGTAGGTGATAGCAATCAGCCCCAGCATTTT.

J is TRBJ2-1 and V is TRBV5-3, with TRBD2 matching 9 bases. TRBV5-3 is marked as an open reading frame, function uncertain. Unmatched junction bases numbered 9, after V lost 1 base and J lost 10 bases. The CDR3 is made up of 15 amino acids. CDR3 amino acids: CARSLSLAGFYEQFF. The CDR3 DNA reads as TGTGCCAGAAGCTTGTCTCTAGCGGGGTTTTACGAGCAGTTCTTC.